Below, 28 T cell receptor beta chains from the same sample are listed, as sequenced in a study of T-cell reconstitution after alpha-beta-depleted transplantation in children. Unique molecular identifiers were used in preparing the TCRbeta library. TCRdb re-called the PCR reads with MiXCR, one entry per CDR3 protein. The sample lists about 400,000 distinct CDR3 sequences, 16% occurring once. The starting material was PBMCs, mostly from graft donor cells, obtained 360 days after TCRalphabeta/CD19-depleted stem cell transplant. The receptor source for this set is a boy under two years old who had a stem cell transplant for Wiskott-Aldrich syndrome, so the T cells may come from the graft donor.

On this clonotype itself: The junction shows a germline mismatch at one end, possibly a read error. This sequence joins TRBV6-5 and TRBJ2-1, with D perhaps matching TRBD2 (6 bases). This CDR3 is built from 13 residues. Germline loops: CDR1 MNHEY, CDR2 SVGAGI. CDR3 DNA sequence: TGTGCCAGCAGTTACTACCCGCACCGGGAGCTGTTCTTC. Amino acid sequence: CASSYYPHRELFF.

V and J are TRBV10-3 and TRBJ2-3; 8 nucleotides align to TRBD2. Losses at the gene ends were 3 bases for V and 4 bases for J; bases not matched to a gene: 6. The CDR3 length is 15 residues. Per germline, CDR1 ENHRY and CDR2 SYGVKD. In nucleotides, the CDR3 is TGTGCCATCAGTGATCGGCTAGCGGGTGCAGATACGCAGTATTTT. Its protein product is CAISDRLAGADTQYF.

The sample holds a few counts of this clonotype. The chain couples TRBV7-9 to TRBJ2-3; TRBD2 agrees at 7 bases. Germline V lookup: CDR1 SEHNR, CDR2 FQNEAQ (reference sequence). This CDR3 region has 17 residues. The J segment lost 7 bases and the V segment lost 2 bases, leaving 15 bases of the junction unmatched. The CDR3 reads CASSLIRGVVVVNTQYF. The CDR3 coding sequence is TGTGCCAGCAGCTTAATACGGGGGGTCGTCGTCGTCAATACGCAGTATTTT.

The rearrangement joins TRBV2 to TRBJ2-4; no reliable D call. The V gene's germline CDR1 is SNHLY and CDR2 FYNNEI. This CDR3 has 16 amino acids. Trimming left V 2 bases short and J 0 bases short, with 11 bases between. The CDR3 DNA reads TGTGCCAGCAGTGAATGGGTTCGACTAGCCAAAAACATTCAGTACTTC. Its translation: CASSEWVRLAKNIQYF.

This chain links TRBV2 with TRBJ2-7, with 9 bases fitting TRBD1. The CDR3 loop spans 18 amino acids. Trimming cost V 6 bases and J 2 bases; bases outside gene matches: 17. Germline V gene data show CDR1 as SNHLY and CDR2 as FYNNEI. The CDR3 reads CASREGQGFRTPTYEQYF. CDR3 DNA: TGTGCCAGCAGGGAGGGACAGGGCTTCAGAACACCTACCTACGAGCAGTACTTC.

The chain links TRBV20-1 to TRBJ1-2; TRBD1 might be the D (5 bases). The CDR3 has 14 amino acids. V gave up 2 bases and J gave up 5 bases, with 15 bases separating them. Looked up from germline, CDR1 is DFQATT and CDR2 is SNEGSKA (reference sequence). DNA for the CDR3: TGCAGTGCTAGAAATTCGAAGGGGCTTTATGGCTACACCTTC. Translation: CSARNSKGLYGYTF.

This rearrangement joins TRBV6-2 or TRBV6-3 to TRBJ2-5, with 12 bases fitting TRBD2. CDR1 is MNHEY and CDR2 is SVGEGT in the germline V gene. The V gene end was trimmed by 8 bases and the J gene end by 4 bases; junction bases not matched to a gene: 20. The CDR3 totals 19 residues. The CDR3 nucleotides read TGTGCCAGCTCCCTACTAGCGGGAGGAGGTAGCGGGGGCGGAGAGACCCAGTACTTC. This sequence encodes CASSLLAGGGSGGGETQYF.

This clonotype was seen only a few times. The chain combines TRBV24-1 with TRBJ2-1, with 9 bases identical to TRBD2. The trim removed 7 bases at V and 7 bases at J, leaving 13 bases unmatched. The CDR3 is 16 amino acids. CDR1 is KGHDR, CDR2 SFDVKD, per germline. The CDR3 loop is CATSASRGGVSNEQFF. In DNA form, the CDR3 reads TGTGCCACCAGCGCGTCCCGCGGGGGGGTATCAAATGAGCAGTTCTTC.

CDR3 in DNA: TGTGCCATCAGTGAGATTAGCACAGATACGCAGTATTTT. Encoded protein: CAISEISTDTQYF. The J gene is TRBJ2-3, the V gene TRBV10-3; D remains unclear. There are 13 residues in the CDR3. With 2 bases removed from V and 0 bases from J, the gap between germline ends came to 3 bases. Germline lookup yields CDR1 ENHRY and CDR2 SYGVKD.

The chain uses TRBV6-1 and TRBJ2-7; 7 bases fit TRBD2. The V and J ends lost 10 bases and 2 bases, in that order; junction bases with no gene match: 11. Germline CDR1 is MNHNS and CDR2 is SASEGT. The CDR3 consists of 14 residues. This CDR3 is CATRPLAETYEQYF. CDR3 coding DNA: TGTGCCACTCGCCCCCTAGCGGAGACCTACGAGCAGTACTTC.

This clonotype appeared a few times. J is TRBJ2-7 and V is TRBV29-1, with 10 bases identical to TRBD1. Germline CDR1 and CDR2: SQVTM and ANQGSEA. The V and J ends lost 5 bases and 2 bases, in that order; junction bases with no gene match: 3. This CDR3 has 13 residues. CDR3 nucleotide sequence: TGCAGCGTTCGAGACAGGGGGCCCTACGAGCAGTACTTC. The encoded protein is CSVRDRGPYEQYF.

There are many counts of this clonotype. CDR3 DNA sequence: TGCGCCAGCAGCTTGGCCCTGGGAGGAGGGGGGCGCAATGAGCAGTTCTTC. Its protein product is CASSLALGGGGRNEQFF. The rearrangement links TRBV5-1 to TRBJ2-1, with D perhaps matching TRBD1 or TRBD2 (6 bases each). The CDR3 totals 17 residues. Trimming took off 0 bases at V and 6 bases at J, with 19 bases between the two ends. Germline V gene sequence: CDR1 SGHRS, CDR2 YFSETQ.

The V call is TRBV29-1, the J call TRBJ2-1; D uncertain. Germline V gene sequence: CDR1 SQVTM, CDR2 ANQGSEA. The CDR3 covers 14 residues. Between the trimmed V and J ends, which lost 7 bases and 2 bases, there was a span of 15 bases. This CDR3 reads CSAQNLWTYNEQFF. The DNA of the CDR3 is TGCAGCGCCCAGAACCTTTGGACCTACAATGAGCAGTTCTTC.

The chain joins TRBV10-3 to TRBJ1-1, with no clear D. The V end was cut by 3 bases, the J end by 1 base, with 9 bases between. The CDR3 runs to 14 residues. Germline assignment: CDR1 ENHRY and CDR2 SYGVKD. CDR3 loop: CAISDYRENTEAFF. DNA of the CDR3: TGTGCCATCAGTGATTATCGGGAGAACACTGAAGCTTTCTTT.

This sequence joins TRBV5-1 and TRBJ2-1; 10 bases match TRBD2. V lost 0 bases and J lost 6; bases outside the gene matches: 3. Germline assignment: CDR1 SGHRS and CDR2 YFSETQ. The CDR3 sequence is 15 residues long. The CDR3: CASSLGVAGGNEQFF. The DNA for the CDR3 is TGCGCCAGCAGCTTGGGGGTAGCGGGAGGCAATGAGCAGTTCTTC.

This clonotype was seen a few times. The rearrangement links TRBV12-3 or TRBV12-4 to TRBJ1-1, with D unclear. The ends were cut back, 2 bases at V and 5 bases at J, with 15 bases in the middle. The CDR3 has 15 amino acids. The CDR3 bases are TGTGCCAGCAGTTTAAATGCCTATAAGGTGACTGAAGCTTTCTTT. Translating gives CASSLNAYKVTEAFF.

This clonotype occurred a few times. The chain joins TRBV12-3 or TRBV12-4 to TRBJ2-3; D is undetermined. The length of the CDR3 is 12 residues. Trimming removed 2 bases at V and 4 bases at J, with 4 bases between. The CDR3 sequence is CASSLTPDTQYF. CDR3 nucleotides: TGTGCCAGCAGTTTAACCCCAGATACGCAGTATTTT.

This sequence joins TRBV12-3 or TRBV12-4 and TRBJ2-6; no clear D gene. With 3 bases removed from V and 4 bases from J, the gap between germline ends came to 7 bases. The CDR3 consists of 14 residues. The CDR3 DNA reads as TGTGCCAGCAGTTTGGCTCTAGGGGCCAACGTCCTGACTTTC. Translated, it gives CASSLALGANVLTF.

This clonotype was detected only a few times. The rearrangement links TRBV11-2 to TRBJ2-7; perhaps TRBD2 as D (5 bases). Deletions cut 0 bases from V and 6 bases from J, with 15 bases between. Looked up from germline, CDR1 is SGHAT and CDR2 is FQNNGV. The CDR3 length is 15 residues. The CDR3 sequence: CASSLELIRTGEQYF. For the CDR3, the DNA is TGTGCCAGCAGCTTAGAACTAATTCGGACTGGCGAGCAGTACTTC.

This clonotype was detected only a few times. The gene calls are TRBV2 and TRBJ2-7; no clear D gene. CDR3 size: 13 residues. The V gene's germline CDR1 is SNHLY and CDR2 FYNNEI. The V end was cut by 3 bases, the J end by 0 bases, with 6 bases between. CDR3 amino acids: CASSDALSYEQYF. In DNA form, the CDR3 reads TGTGCCAGCAGTGACGCCCTCTCCTACGAGCAGTACTTC.

This clonotype has only a few counts. This chain joins TRBV25-1 and TRBJ2-5; possible D gene TRBD1, 5 bases. The CDR3 spans 13 residues. Germline V CDR1 and CDR2: MGHDK, SYGVNS. The ends were cut back, 3 bases at V and 7 bases at J, with 12 bases in the middle. This CDR3 reads CASSEAGRGTQYF. Here the CDR3 DNA reads TGTGCCAGCAGTGAGGCCGGAAGGGGGACCCAGTACTTC. Full variable domain (missing parts from reference TRBV25-1 and TRBJ2-5): EADIYQTPRYLVIGTGKKITLECSQTMGHDKMYWYQQDPGMELHLIHYSYGVNSTEKGDLSSESTVSRIRTEHFPLTLESARPSHTSQYLCASSEAGRGTQYFGPGTRLLVL.

The rearrangement links TRBV6-6 to TRBJ2-2; the D is unclear. Per the germline V gene, CDR1 is MNHNY and CDR2 is SVGAGI (reference sequence). Trimming cost V 4 bases and J 6 bases, with 6 bases left between them. The CDR3 sequence is 12 residues long. CDR3 region: CASSFHSGELFF. CDR3 sequence (DNA): TGTGCCAGCAGTTTCCACTCCGGGGAGCTGTTTTTT.

V is TRBV20-1 and J is TRBJ2-7; D gene unclear. Germline V CDR1 and CDR2: DFQATT, SNEGSKA (reference sequence). This CDR3 is built from 12 residues. Trimming stripped 0 bases from V and 3 bases from J, with 6 bases between. DNA for the CDR3: TGCAGTGCTAGAGAGGGCCTCTACGAGCAGTACTTC. Translated: CSAREGLYEQYF.

This chain links TRBV30 with TRBJ1-4, with D possibly matching TRBD1 (6 bases). Germline lookup yields CDR1 GTSNPN and CDR2 SVGIG (reference sequence). With 2 bases removed from V and 3 bases from J, the gap between germline ends came to 13 bases. CDR3 length: 15 residues. The CDR3 loop reads CAWSRGQSANEKLFF. CDR3 coding DNA: TGTGCCTGGAGTAGGGGACAAAGCGCTAATGAAAAACTGTTTTTT.

This chain links TRBV7-9 with TRBJ2-3; no clear D gene. Germline CDR1 and CDR2: SEHNR and FQNEAQ (reference sequence). Trimming shortened V by 5 bases and J by 1 base, and 16 bases separated the two germline ends. The CDR3 runs to 16 residues. CDR3 in amino acids: CASSLTLRAGTDTQYF. The DNA of the CDR3 is TGTGCCAGCAGCCTGACCCTAAGGGCTGGCACAGATACGCAGTATTTT.

This clonotype was observed a few times. The rearrangement joins TRBV5-5 to TRBJ1-1, with D unclear. CDR1 is SGHKS and CDR2 is YYEKEE in the germline V gene (reference sequence). This CDR3 spans 14 amino acids. V dropped 5 bases and J dropped 6 bases, with 17 bases sitting between them. The DNA of the CDR3 is TGTGCCAGCAGTCCCGTCCCCCCCCAGGCTGAAGCTTTCTTT. It yields the protein CASSPVPPQAEAFF.

The chain carries TRBV28 and TRBJ2-3; 11 nucleotides align to TRBD1. The CDR3 covers 16 residues. Germline assignment: CDR1 MDHEN and CDR2 SYDVKM. V lost 3 bases and J lost 4; bases outside the gene matches: 6. The CDR3 spells CASSFAGTGGPDTQYF. The CDR3 nucleotides are TGTGCCAGCAGTTTCGCCGGGACAGGGGGGCCAGATACGCAGTATTTT.

The chain is built from TRBV7-8 and TRBJ1-2; 7 nucleotides line up with TRBD1. Germline values: CDR1 SGHVS, CDR2 FQNEAQ. The CDR3 runs 15 residues. The ends lost 2 bases at V and 5 bases at J; junction bases unmatched: 8. The CDR3 loop is CASSLQGGSGYGYTF. Here the CDR3 DNA reads TGTGCCAGCAGCTTACAGGGGGGCAGCGGTTATGGCTACACCTTC.